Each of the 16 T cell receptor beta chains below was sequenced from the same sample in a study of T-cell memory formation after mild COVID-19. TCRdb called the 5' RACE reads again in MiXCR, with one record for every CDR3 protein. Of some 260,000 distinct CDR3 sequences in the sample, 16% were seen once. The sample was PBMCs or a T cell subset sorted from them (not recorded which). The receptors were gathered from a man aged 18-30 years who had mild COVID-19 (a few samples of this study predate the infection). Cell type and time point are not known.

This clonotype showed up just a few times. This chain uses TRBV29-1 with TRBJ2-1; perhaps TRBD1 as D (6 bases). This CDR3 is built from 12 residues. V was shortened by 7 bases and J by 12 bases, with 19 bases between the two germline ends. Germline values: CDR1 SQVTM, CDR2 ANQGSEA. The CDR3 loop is CSAVTGNVWQFF. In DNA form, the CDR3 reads TGCAGCGCTGTGACAGGCAACGTGTGGCAGTTCTTC.

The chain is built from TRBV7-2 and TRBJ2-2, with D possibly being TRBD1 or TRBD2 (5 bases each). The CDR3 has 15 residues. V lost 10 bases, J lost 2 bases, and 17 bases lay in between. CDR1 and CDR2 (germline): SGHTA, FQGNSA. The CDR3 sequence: CATLRGSSNTGELFF. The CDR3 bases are TGTGCCACCTTGAGGGGCTCCTCCAACACCGGGGAGCTGTTTTTT.

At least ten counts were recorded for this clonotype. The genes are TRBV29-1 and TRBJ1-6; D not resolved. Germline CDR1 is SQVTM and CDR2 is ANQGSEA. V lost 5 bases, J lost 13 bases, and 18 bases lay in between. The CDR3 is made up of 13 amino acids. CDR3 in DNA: TGCAGCGTTCCCTCAGAGAAGAAGGCGCCCCTCCACTTT. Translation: CSVPSEKKAPLHF.

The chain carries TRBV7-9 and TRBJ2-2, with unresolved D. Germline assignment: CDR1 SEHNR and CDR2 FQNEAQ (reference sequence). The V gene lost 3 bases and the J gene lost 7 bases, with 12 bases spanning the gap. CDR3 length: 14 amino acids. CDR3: CASSFRDGVGELFF. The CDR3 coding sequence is TGTGCCAGCAGCTTCCGTGATGGGGTCGGGGAGCTGTTTTTT.

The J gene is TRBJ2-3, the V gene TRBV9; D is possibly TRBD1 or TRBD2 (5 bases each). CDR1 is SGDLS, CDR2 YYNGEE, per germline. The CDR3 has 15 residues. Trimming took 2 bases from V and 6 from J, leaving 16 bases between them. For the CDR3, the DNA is TGTGCCAGCAGCGTCAGTTCGGGGACGGGGGATACGCAGTATTTT. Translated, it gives CASSVSSGTGDTQYF.

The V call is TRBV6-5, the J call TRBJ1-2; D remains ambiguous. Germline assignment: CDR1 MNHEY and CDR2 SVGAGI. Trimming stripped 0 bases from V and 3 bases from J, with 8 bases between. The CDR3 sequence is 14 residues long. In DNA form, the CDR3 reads TGTGCCAGCAGTTACTCGATCGGTGACTATGGCTACACCTTC. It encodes CASSYSIGDYGYTF.

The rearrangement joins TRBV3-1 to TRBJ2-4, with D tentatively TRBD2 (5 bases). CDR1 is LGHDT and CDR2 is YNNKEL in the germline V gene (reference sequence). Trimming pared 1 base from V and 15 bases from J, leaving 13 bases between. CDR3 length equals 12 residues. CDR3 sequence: CASSQGEGPMYF. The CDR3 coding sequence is TGTGCCAGCAGCCAAGGAGAGGGTCCTATGTACTTC.

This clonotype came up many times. CDR3 region: CASGLTGGGEKLFF. CDR3 DNA: TGTGCCAGCGGGTTAACAGGAGGTGGTGAAAAACTGTTTTTT. This rearrangement joins TRBV6-5 to TRBJ1-4; TRBD1 might be the D (5 bases). V was pared by 8 bases and J by 7 bases, with 17 bases between. Germline loops: CDR1 MNHEY, CDR2 SVGAGI. This CDR3 contains 14 residues.

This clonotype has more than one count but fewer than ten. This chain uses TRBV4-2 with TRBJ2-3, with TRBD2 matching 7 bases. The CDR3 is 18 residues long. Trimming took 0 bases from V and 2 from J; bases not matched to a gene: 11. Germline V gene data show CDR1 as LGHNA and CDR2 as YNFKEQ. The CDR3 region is CASSQERGIAGDTDTQYF. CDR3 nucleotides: TGTGCCAGCAGCCAAGAGCGAGGGATAGCGGGCGACACAGATACGCAGTATTTT.

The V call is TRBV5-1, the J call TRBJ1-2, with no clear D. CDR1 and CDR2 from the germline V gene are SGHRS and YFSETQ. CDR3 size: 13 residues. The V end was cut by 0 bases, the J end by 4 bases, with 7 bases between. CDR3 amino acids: CASSLASTYGYTF. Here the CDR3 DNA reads TGCGCCAGCAGCTTGGCAAGCACCTATGGCTACACCTTC.

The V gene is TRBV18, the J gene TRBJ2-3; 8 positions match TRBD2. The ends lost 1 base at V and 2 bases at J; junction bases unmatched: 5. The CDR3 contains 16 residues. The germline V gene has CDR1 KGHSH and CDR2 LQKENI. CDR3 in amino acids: CASSPRDSGATDTQYF. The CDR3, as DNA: TGTGCCAGCTCACCACGGGATAGCGGGGCCACAGATACGCAGTATTTT.

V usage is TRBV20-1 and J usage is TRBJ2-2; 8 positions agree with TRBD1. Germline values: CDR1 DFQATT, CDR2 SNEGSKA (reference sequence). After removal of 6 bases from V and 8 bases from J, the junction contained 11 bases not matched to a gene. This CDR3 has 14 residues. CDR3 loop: CSASPGQVFGELFF. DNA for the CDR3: TGCAGTGCGAGTCCGGGACAGGTTTTTGGGGAGCTGTTTTTT.

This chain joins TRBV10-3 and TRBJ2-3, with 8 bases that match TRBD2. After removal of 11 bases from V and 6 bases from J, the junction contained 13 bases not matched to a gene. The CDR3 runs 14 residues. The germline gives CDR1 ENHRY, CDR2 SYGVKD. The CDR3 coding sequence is TGTGCCGCCCGAGGGATACTAGCGGCCGATACGCAGTATTTT. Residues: CAARGILAADTQYF.

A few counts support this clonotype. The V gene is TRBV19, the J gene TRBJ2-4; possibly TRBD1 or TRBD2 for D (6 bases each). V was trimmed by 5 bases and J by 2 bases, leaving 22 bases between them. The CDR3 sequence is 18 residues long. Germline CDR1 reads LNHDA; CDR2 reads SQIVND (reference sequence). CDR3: CASSRAWTTGRTKNIQYF. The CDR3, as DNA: TGTGCCAGTAGTCGCGCGTGGACCACAGGGAGGACCAAAAACATTCAGTACTTC.

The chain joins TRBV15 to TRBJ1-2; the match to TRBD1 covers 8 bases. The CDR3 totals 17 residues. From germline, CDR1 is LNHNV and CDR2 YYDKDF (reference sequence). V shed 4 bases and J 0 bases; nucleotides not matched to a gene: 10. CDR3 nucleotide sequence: TGTGCCACCAGCAAACCAGGGGGCTGGGGAGCTAACTATGGCTACACCTTC. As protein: CATSKPGGWGANYGYTF.

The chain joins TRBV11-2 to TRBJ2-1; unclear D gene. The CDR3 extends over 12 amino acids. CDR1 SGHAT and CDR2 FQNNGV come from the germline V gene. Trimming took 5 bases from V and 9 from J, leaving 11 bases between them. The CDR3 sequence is CASSPPLGEQFF. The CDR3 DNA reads TGTGCCAGCAGCCCCCCCCTGGGTGAGCAGTTCTTC. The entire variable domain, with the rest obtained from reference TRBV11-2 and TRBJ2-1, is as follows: EAGVAQSPRYKIIEKRQSVAFWCNPISGHATLYWYQQILGQGPKLLIQFQNNGVVDDSQLPKDRFSAERLKGVDSTLKIQPAKLEDSAVYLCASSPPLGEQFFGPGTRLTVL.